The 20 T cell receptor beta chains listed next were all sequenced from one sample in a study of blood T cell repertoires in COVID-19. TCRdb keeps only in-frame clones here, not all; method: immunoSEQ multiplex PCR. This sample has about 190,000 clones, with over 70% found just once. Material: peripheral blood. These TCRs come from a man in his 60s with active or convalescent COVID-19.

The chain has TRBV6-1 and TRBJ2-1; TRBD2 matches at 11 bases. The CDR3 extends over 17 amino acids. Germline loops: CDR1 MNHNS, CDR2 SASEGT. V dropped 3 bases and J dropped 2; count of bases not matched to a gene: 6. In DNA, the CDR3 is TGTGCCAGCAGTGACCTAGCGGGAGGTGCCGCCTACAATGAGCAGTTCTTC. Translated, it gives CASSDLAGGAAYNEQFF.

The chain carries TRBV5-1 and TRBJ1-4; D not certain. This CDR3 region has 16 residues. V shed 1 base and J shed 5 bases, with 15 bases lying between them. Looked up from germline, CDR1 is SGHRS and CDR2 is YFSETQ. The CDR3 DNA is TGCGCCAGCAGCTTGTCAGCGGCCAGTTTGAATGAAAAACTGTTTTTT. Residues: CASSLSAASLNEKLFF.

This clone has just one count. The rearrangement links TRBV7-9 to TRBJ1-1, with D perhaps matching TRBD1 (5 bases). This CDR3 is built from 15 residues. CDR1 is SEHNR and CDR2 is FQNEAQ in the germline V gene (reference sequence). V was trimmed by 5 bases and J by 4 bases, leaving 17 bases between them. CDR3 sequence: CASSPWNGQGTEAFF. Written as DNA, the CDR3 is TGTGCCAGCAGCCCATGGAACGGGCAGGGCACTGAAGCTTTCTTT.

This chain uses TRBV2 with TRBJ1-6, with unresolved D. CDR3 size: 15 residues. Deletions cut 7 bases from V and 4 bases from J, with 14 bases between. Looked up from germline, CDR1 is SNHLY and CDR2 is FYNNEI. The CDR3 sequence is CASILRGLYNSPLHF. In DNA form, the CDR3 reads TGTGCCAGCATTCTGAGAGGACTTTATAATTCACCCCTCCACTTT.

The CDR3 DNA sequence: TGTGCCAGCCTCAGGGGCTACGAGCAGTACTTC. Translation: CASLRGYEQYF. The chain is built from TRBV6-5 and TRBJ2-7; D is perhaps TRBD1 (6 bases). V lost 8 bases and J 3 bases, leaving 8 bases between the germline ends. CDR3 size: 11 residues. Germline V CDR1 and CDR2: MNHEY, SVGAGI.

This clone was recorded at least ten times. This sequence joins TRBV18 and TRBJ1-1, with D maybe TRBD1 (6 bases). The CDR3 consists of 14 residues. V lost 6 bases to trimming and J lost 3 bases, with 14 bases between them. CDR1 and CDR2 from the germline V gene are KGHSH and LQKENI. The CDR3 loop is CASSPGATDTEAFF. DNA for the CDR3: TGTGCCAGCTCGCCAGGGGCCACAGACACTGAAGCTTTCTTT. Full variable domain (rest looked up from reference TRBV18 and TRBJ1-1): NAGVMQNPRHLVRRRGQEARLRCSPMKGHSHVYWYRQLPEEGLKFMVYLQKENIIDESGMPKERFSAEFPKEGPSILRIQQVVRGDSAAYFCASSPGATDTEAFFGQGTRLTVV.

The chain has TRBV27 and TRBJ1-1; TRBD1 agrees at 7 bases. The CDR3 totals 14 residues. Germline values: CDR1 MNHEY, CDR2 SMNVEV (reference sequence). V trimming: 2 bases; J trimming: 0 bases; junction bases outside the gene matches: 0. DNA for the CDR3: TGTGCCAGCAGTTTAGGACAGGTGAACACTGAAGCTTTCTTT. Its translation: CASSLGQVNTEAFF.

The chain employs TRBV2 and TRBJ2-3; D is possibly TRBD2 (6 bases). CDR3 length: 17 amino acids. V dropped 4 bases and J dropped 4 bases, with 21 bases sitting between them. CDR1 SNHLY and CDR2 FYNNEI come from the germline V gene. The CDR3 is CASSGLVGGVGADTQYF. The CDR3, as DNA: TGTGCCAGCAGTGGGTTAGTTGGCGGGGTGGGCGCAGATACGCAGTATTTT.

The CDR3 sequence: CASSPVFSSNTGELFF. CDR3 DNA: TGTGCCAGCAGCCCGGTTTTCTCAAGTAACACCGGGGAGCTGTTTTTT. V usage is TRBV28 and J usage is TRBJ2-2; D unclear. Germline V gene lookup returns CDR1 MDHEN and CDR2 SYDVKM. V lost 6 bases to trimming and J lost 2 bases, with 16 bases between them. The CDR3 runs to 16 residues.

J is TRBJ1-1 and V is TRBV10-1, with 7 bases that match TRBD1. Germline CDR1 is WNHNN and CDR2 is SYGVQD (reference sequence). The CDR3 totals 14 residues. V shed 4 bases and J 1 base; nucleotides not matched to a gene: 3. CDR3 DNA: TGCGCCAGCAGTGGGGACAGACCGAACACTGAAGCTTTCTTT. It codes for CASSGDRPNTEAFF.

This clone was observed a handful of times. As DNA, the CDR3 is TGTGCCAGTAGTATTGGGAGGGGCGCAGCGTCGAATGAGCAGTTCTTC. Translating it yields CASSIGRGAASNEQFF. The J gene is TRBJ2-1, the V gene TRBV19; 7 bases line up with TRBD2. J lost 7 bases, V lost 3 bases, and 12 bases had no gene match. In germline, CDR1 is LNHDA, CDR2 SQIVND (reference sequence). This CDR3 region has 16 residues.

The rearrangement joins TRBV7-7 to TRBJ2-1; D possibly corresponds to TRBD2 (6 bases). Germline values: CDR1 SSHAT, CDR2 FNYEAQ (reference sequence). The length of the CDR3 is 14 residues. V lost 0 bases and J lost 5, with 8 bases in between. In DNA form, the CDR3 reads TGTGCCAGCAGCTTAGCGCCGGGGGACAATGAGCAGTTCTTC. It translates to CASSLAPGDNEQFF.

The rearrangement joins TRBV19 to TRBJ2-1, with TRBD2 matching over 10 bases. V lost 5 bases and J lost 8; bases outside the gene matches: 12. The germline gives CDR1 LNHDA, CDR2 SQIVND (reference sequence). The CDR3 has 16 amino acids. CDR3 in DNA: TGTGCCAGTAGTTGGACTAGCGGAAGGATCGGTCATGAGCAGTTCTTC. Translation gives CASSWTSGRIGHEQFF.

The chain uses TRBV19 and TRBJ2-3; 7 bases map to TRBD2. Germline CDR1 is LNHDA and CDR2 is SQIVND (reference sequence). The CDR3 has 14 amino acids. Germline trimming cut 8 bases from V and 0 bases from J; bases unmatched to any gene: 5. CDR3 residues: CASREATSTDTQYF. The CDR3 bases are TGTGCCAGTCGGGAGGCAACGAGCACAGATACGCAGTATTTT.

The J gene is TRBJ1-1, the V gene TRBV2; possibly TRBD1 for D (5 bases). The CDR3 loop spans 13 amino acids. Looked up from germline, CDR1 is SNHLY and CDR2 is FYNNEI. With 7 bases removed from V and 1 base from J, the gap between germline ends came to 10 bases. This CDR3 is CASMAGQNTEAFF. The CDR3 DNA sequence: TGTGCCAGCATGGCTGGACAGAACACTGAAGCTTTCTTT. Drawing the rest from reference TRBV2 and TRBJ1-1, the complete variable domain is EPEVTQTPSHQVTQMGQEVILRCVPISNHLYFYWYRQILGQKVEFLVSFYNNEISEKSEIFDDQFSVERPDGSNFTLKIRSTKLEDSAMYFCASMAGQNTEAFFGQGTRLTVV.

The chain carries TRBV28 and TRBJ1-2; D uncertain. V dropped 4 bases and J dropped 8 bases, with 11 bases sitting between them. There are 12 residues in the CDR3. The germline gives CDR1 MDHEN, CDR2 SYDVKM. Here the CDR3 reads CASSSLVMGYTF. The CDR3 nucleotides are TGTGCCAGCAGTTCCCTAGTTATGGGCTACACCTTC.

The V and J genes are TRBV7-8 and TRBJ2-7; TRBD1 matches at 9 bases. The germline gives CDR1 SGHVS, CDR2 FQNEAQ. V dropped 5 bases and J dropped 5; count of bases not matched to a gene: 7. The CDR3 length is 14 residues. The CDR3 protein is CASSPGQGRHEQYF. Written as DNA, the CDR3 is TGTGCCAGCAGCCCGGGACAGGGTCGGCACGAGCAGTACTTC.

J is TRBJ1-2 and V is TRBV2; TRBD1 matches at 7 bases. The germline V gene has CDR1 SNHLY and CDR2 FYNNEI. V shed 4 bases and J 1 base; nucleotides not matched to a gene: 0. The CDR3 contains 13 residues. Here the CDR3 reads CASSGDSNYGYTF. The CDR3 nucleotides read TGTGCCAGCAGTGGGGACAGTAACTATGGCTACACCTTC.

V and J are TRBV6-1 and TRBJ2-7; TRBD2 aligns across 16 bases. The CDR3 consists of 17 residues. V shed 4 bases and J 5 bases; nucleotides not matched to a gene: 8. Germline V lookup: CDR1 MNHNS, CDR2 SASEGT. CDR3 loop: CASSVKGLAGGPNEQYF. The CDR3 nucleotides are TGTGCCAGCAGTGTTAAGGGACTAGCGGGAGGGCCCAACGAGCAGTACTTC.

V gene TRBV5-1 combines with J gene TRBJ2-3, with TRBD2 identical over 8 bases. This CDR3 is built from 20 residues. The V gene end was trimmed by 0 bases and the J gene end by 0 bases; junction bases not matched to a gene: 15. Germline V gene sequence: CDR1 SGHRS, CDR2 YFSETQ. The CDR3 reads CASSLDSGREEGTSTDTQYF. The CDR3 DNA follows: TGCGCCAGCAGCTTGGATTCGGGGCGGGAGGAGGGAACTAGCACAGATACGCAGTATTTT. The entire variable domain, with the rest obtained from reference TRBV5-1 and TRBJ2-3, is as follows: KAGVTQTPRYLIKTRGQQVTLSCSPISGHRSVSWYQQTPGQGLQFLFEYFSETQRNKGNFPGRFSGRQFSNSRSEMNVSTLELGDSALYLCASSLDSGREEGTSTDTQYFGPGTRLTVL.